This note documents a single T cell receptor (beta chain) sequence. The data were obtained in a study of CD8+ T cells in alopecia areata. In each case, RNA was isolated and then reverse transcribed into cDNA as the sequencing template. Here immunoSEQ multiplex PCR was the method, and the copy in TCRdb shows in-frame clones only, minus some. Here the sample spans a few hundred thousand clones, around two thirds being singletons. V was trimmed by 2 bases and J by 1 base, leaving 6 bases between them. Germline CDR1 is SGHRS and CDR2 is YFSETQ. There are 13 residues in the CDR3. The source is a human donor with alopecia areata. The rearrangement uses TRBV5-1 and TRBJ2-5; D uncertain. The sample consisted of CD4+ T cells sorted from blood, taken at week 0. CDR3 loop: CASSFTGQETQYF. The CDR3 DNA follows: TGCGCCAGCAGCTTTACTGGCCAAGAGACCCAGTACTTC.